Listed below are T cell receptor beta chains from one sample, sequenced in a study of T cell responses to AZD1222 COVID-19 vaccine. Assay used: immunoSEQ multiplex PCR; TCRdb lists only in-frame clones, some missing. The sample has 100,000 to 150,000 clones; over 75% are singletons. The specimen comprised peripheral blood, sampled on day 0 of AZD1222 vaccination. Receptors were obtained from an adult in good health. Both conserved end residues are part of each CDR3. The order of the fields is clone size, J gene, D gene, V gene, CDR3 DNA, CDR3 protein. The D gene is left open where the match is weak. Some rows have no size entry. The others give once, few or many, or a class for an expanded clone.

NA,TRBJ1-3,NA,TRBV15,TGTGCCACCAGCAGGGACGGTAATACTGGAAACACCATATATTTT,CATSRDGNTGNTIYF
NA,TRBJ2-1,NA,TRBV10-1,TGCGCCAGCATCCCGGTATCCAATGAGCAGTTCTTC,CASIPVSNEQFF
NA,TRBJ2-5,NA,TRBV25-1,TGTGCCAGCAGTCCCCGAGGACGAGAGACCCAGTACTTC,CASSPRGRETQYF
NA,TRBJ2-7,TRBD1,TRBV6-5,TGTGCCAGCAGTTTTTCGGGACAGGGTTCCTACGAGCAGTACTTC,CASSFSGQGSYEQYF
few,TRBJ1-1,TRBD1,TRBV27,TGTGCCAGCAGTTACCGTGGGGCAGGGGGGGACACTGAAGCTTTCTTT,CASSYRGAGGDTEAFF
NA,TRBJ2-5,NA,TRBV9,TGTGCCAGCAGCGTATGGGGGGCCCATCAAGAGACCCAGTACTTC,CASSVWGAHQETQYF
NA,TRBJ1-1,NA,TRBV7-9,TGTGCCAGCAGCTTAGTACGGAACACTGAAGCTTTCTTT,CASSLVRNTEAFF
NA,TRBJ2-1,TRBD2,TRBV4-2,TGTGCCAGCAGCCCCGGGACTAGCGGGAGTCTCGATGAGCAGTTCTTC,CASSPGTSGSLDEQFF
NA,TRBJ2-7,NA,TRBV9,TGTGCCAGCAGCGCTACCCTTGGGGGGTACTCCTACGAGCAGTACTTC,CASSATLGGYSYEQYF
NA,TRBJ2-1,NA,TRBV5-8,TGTGCCAGCAGCGCCCGAGGGAATGAGCAGTTCTTC,CASSARGNEQFF
NA,TRBJ2-3,TRBD1,TRBV9,TGTGCCAGCACCCACAGGGGGCTATACGGAGATACGCAGTATTTT,CASTHRGLYGDTQYF
NA,TRBJ1-1,NA,TRBV7-2,TGTGCCAGCAGCTCCCCCGGGACAAAAGCTTTCTTT,CASSSPGTKAFF
NA,TRBJ1-2,NA,TRBV12-5,TGTGCTAGTGGTTTGAGTACTAACTATGGCTACACCTTC,CASGLSTNYGYTF
NA,TRBJ1-1,NA,TRBV13,TGTGCCAGCAGCTTCGAGTACACTGAAGCTTTCTTT,CASSFEYTEAFF
NA,TRBJ1-1,NA,TRBV14,TGTGCCAGCAGCCGCCGGGCCCAGGCGACTGAAGCTTTCTTT,CASSRRAQATEAFF
NA,TRBJ2-7,NA,TRBV5-6,TGTGCCAGCAGCCAATCCCTACAGCACTCCTACGAGCAGTACTTC,CASSQSLQHSYEQYF
NA,TRBJ1-4,NA,TRBV29-1,TGCAGCGTTGAAAGAAGCTACGGGGAAAAACTGTTTTTT,CSVERSYGEKLFF
NA,TRBJ2-7,TRBD1,TRBV7-3,TGTGCCAGCAGCTTAATGGGTACAGGGGGCTACGAGCAGTACTTC,CASSLMGTGGYEQYF
NA,TRBJ2-2,NA,TRBV4-2,TGTGCCAGCAGCCAAGAAGTAGGGCCAAACACCGGGGAGCTGTTTTTT,CASSQEVGPNTGELFF
NA,TRBJ2-1,TRBD1,TRBV5-1,TGCGCCAGCAGCTTGCAGGGACAGCCCTGGGATGAGCAGTTCTTC,CASSLQGQPWDEQFF
few,TRBJ2-7,NA,TRBV28,TGTGCCAGCAAACCTGGGCAGGACTACGAGCAGTACTTC,CASKPGQDYEQYF
NA,TRBJ1-4,TRBD1,TRBV7-9,TGTGCCAGCAGCACCCGGACAGGGGATAATGAAAAACTGTTTTTT,CASSTRTGDNEKLFF
NA,TRBJ2-1,NA,TRBV5-1,TGCGCCAGCCCGACCGACGGGGGCTTAATAAGGGATGAGCAGTTCTTC,CASPTDGGLIRDEQFF
NA,TRBJ2-2,TRBD2,TRBV4-1,TGCGCCAGCAGTGACGGGGGGGCCGCCGGGGAGCTGTTTTTT,CASSDGGAAGELFF
NA,TRBJ1-5,NA,TRBV29-1,TGCAGCGTTGGGGGCCGCCTGAGGCAGGGGAGAATTAGCAATCAGCCCCAGCATTTT,CSVGGRLRQGRISNQPQHF
NA,TRBJ1-6,NA,TRBV5-6,TGTGCCAGCAGACCAGGCGCCAATTCACCCCTCCACTTT,CASRPGANSPLHF
NA,TRBJ2-2,NA,TRBV12-3/TRBV12-4,TGTGCCAGCAGTAACACCGGGGAGCTGTTTTTT,CASSNTGELFF
NA,TRBJ2-5,NA,TRBV30,TGTGCCTGGAGTGTAGGGGACGGAGTGACCCAGTACTTC,CAWSVGDGVTQYF
NA,TRBJ1-5,NA,TRBV19,TGTGCCACCTCCCCCCGGCTCGCGGGGGCTCAGCCCCAGCATTTT,CATSPRLAGAQPQHF